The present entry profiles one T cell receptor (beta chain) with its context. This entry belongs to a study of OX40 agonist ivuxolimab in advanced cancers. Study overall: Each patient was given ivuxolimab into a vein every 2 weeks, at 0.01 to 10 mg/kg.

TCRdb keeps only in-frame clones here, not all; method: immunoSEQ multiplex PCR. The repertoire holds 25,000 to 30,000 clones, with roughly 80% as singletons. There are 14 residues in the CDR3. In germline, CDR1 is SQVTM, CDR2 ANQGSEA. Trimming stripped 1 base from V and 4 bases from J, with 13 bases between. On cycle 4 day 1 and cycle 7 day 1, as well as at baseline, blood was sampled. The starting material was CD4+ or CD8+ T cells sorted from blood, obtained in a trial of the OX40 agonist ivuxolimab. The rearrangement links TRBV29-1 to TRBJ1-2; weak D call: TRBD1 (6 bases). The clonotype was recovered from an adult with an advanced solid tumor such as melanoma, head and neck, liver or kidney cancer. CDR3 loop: CSVEAGGGGYGYTF. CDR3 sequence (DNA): TGCAGCGTTGAAGCTGGGGGAGGGGGCTATGGCTACACCTTC. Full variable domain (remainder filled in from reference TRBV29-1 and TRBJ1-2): SAVISQKPSRDICQRGTSLTIQCQVDSQVTMMFWYRQQPGQSLTLIATANQGSEATYESGFVIDKFPISRPNLTFSTLTVSNMSPEDSSIYLCSVEAGGGGYGYTFGSGTRLTVV.